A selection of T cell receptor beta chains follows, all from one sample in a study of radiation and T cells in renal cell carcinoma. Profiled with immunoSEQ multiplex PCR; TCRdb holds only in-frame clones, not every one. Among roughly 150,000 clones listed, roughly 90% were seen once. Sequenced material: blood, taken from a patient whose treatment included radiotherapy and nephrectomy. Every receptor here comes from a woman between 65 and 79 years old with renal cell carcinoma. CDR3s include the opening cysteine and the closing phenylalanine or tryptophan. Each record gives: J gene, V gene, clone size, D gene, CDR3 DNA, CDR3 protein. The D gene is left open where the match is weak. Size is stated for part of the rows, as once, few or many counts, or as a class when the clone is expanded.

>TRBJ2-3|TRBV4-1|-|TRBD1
TGCGCCACCCAGGACAGGGGGCGCACAGATACGCAGTATTTT
CATQDRGRTDTQYF
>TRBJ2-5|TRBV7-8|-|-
TGTGCCAGCAGCCGCCCCGCCGGACCCAGCTTGGAGACCCAGTACTTC
CASSRPAGPSLETQYF
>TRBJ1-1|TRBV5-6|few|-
TGTGCCAGCAGCTTGAGTCGGGTGAACACTGAAGCTTTCTTT
CASSLSRVNTEAFF
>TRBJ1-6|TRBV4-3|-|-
TGCGCCAGCAGCCAAGCCCGTGGCCAGGGAAATTCACCCCTCCACTTT
CASSQARGQGNSPLHF
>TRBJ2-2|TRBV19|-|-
TGTGCCAGTAGTCCGAACACCGGGGAGCTGTTTTTT
CASSPNTGELFF
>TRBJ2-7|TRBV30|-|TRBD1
TGTGCCTGGAGTGACCCCCGGACAGGGCATTACGAGCAGTACTTC
CAWSDPRTGHYEQYF
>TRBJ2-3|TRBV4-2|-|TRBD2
TGTGCCAGCAGCCAAGACGGAGCGGGGGGAGATACGCAGTATTTT
CASSQDGAGGDTQYF
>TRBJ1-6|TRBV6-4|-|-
TGTGCCAGCATCGACCCAGGACAGCCTAATTCACCCCTCCACTTT
CASIDPGQPNSPLHF
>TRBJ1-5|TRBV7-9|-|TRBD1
TGTGCCAGCAGCTTAGATACGACAGGGAGCAATCAGCCCCAGCATTTT
CASSLDTTGSNQPQHF
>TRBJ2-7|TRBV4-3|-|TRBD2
TGCGCCAGCAGCCGAGGGACTAGCGGGTCTATGGTGCAGTACTTC
CASSRGTSGSMVQYF
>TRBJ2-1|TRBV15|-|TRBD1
TGTGCCACCAGCAGAGCCGGGACAGGGGGTTCTGAGCAGTTCTTC
CATSRAGTGGSEQFF
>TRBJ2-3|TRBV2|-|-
TGTGCCAGCAGTGGGAGACTAGGGGGCACAGATACGCAGTATTTT
CASSGRLGGTDTQYF
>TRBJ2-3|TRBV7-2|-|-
TGTGCCAGCAGCTTAGTTGCGGGGAGCACAGATACGCAGTATTTT
CASSLVAGSTDTQYF
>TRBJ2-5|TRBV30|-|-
TGTGCCTGGAGTGGGGCTACCCCGGAGACCCAGTACTTC
CAWSGATPETQYF
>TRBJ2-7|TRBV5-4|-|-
TGTGCCAGCAGCTTGGGTGTCTACGAGCAGTACTTC
CASSLGVYEQYF
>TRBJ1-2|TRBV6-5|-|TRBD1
TGTGCCAGCAGTTCCGGGACAGTGGGCTATGGCTACACCTTC
CASSSGTVGYGYTF
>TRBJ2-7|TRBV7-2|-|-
TGTGCCAGCAGCTTATTACCCAGGGACTACGAGCAGTACTTC
CASSLLPRDYEQYF
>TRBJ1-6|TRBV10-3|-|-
TGTGCCATCGCCGCTAGGGGTGTTGGTAATTCACCCCTCCACTTT
CAIAARGVGNSPLHF
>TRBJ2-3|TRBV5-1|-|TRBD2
TGCGCCAGCAGCTTTGAAGAGGGAGGGGCAGATACGCAGTATTTT
CASSFEEGGADTQYF
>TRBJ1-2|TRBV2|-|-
TGTGCCAGCAGTGAAGACTGGGACTATGGCTACACCTTC
CASSEDWDYGYTF
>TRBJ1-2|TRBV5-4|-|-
TGTGCCAGCAGCTTCTATCAGACCTTTAACTATGGCTACACCTTC
CASSFYQTFNYGYTF
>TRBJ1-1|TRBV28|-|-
TGTGCCACCAAAGGGGTGGGGAATCAAAACACTGAAGCTTTCTTT
CATKGVGNQNTEAFF
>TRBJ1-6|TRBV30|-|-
TGTGCCTGGAGTGCTTGGGATATTTCCTATAATTCACCCCTCCACTTT
CAWSAWDISYNSPLHF
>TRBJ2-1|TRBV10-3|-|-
TGTGCCATCAGGACAGCCAACTCCTACAATGAGCAGTTCTTC
CAIRTANSYNEQFF
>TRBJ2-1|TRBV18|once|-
TGTGCCAGCTCACCGTTACCTGGGACGGGGAGAACCTACAATGAGCAGTTCTTC
CASSPLPGTGRTYNEQFF
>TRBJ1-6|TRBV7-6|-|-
TGTGCCAGCAGCTTAACAAAGGGGGTCGGTTCACCCCTCCACTTT
CASSLTKGVGSPLHF
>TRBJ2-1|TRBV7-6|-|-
TGTGCCAGCAGCCATTCACAGGGTTGGGATTCGTACAATGAGCAGTTCTTC
CASSHSQGWDSYNEQFF
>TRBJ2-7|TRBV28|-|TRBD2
TGTGCCAGCAGTTTCATAGGTAGCGGGGTGTACGAGCAGTACTTC
CASSFIGSGVYEQYF
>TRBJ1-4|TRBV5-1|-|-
TGCGCCAGCAGCCTTAGGACAAGCGGCGGAAAACTGTTTTTT
CASSLRTSGGKLFF
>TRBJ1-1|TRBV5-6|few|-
TGTGCCAGCAGCCTGTACACTGAAGCTTTCTTT
CASSLYTEAFF
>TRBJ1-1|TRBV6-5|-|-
TGTGCCAGCAGTTATGCGCAGGGTGGCACTGAAGCTTTCTTT
CASSYAQGGTEAFF
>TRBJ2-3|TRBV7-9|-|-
TGTGCCAGCAGCTTAGCCGGGATCATAACTTATACGCAGTATTTT
CASSLAGIITYTQYF
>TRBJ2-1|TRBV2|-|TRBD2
TGTGCCAGCACGATGAGGGCGAGCGGGGGGCGGTACAATGAGCAGTTCTTC
CASTMRASGGRYNEQFF
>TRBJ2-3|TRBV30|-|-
TGTGCCTGGAGTGTAGACGTGGGGGATACGCAGTATTTT
CAWSVDVGDTQYF
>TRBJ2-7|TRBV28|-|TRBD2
TGTGCCAGCACCCCGGGGGGGGGCGGCGAGCAGTACTTC
CASTPGGGGEQYF
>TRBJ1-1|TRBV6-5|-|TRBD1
TGTGCCAGCAGTTACGGGGACAGATTGAACACTGAAGCTTTCTTT
CASSYGDRLNTEAFF
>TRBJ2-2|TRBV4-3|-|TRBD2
TGCGCCAGCAGCCAAGGCAGGGTAGCGGGGCCTTTGTTT
CASSQGRVAGPLF
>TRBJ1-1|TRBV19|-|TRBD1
TGTGCCAGTTCGGACAGGGGAAGTGGCAACACTGAAGCTTTCTTT
CASSDRGSGNTEAFF
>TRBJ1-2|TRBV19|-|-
TGTGCCAGTAGTTCTAACTTTAACTATGGCTACACCTTC
CASSSNFNYGYTF
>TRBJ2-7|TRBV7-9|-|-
TGTGCCAGCAGCCCTAAGCGCCTCTCCTACGAGCAGTACTTC
CASSPKRLSYEQYF
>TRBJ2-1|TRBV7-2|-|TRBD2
TGTGCCAGCAGCTTAGGACTAGCGGGGGCCGAGCAGTTCTTC
CASSLGLAGAEQFF
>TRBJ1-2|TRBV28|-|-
TGTGCCAGCAGTTTTGAGCGGGGAGTAGACGGTGGCTACACCTTC
CASSFERGVDGGYTF
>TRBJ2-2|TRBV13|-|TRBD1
TGTGCCAGCAGCCCATGGACAGGGAACACCGGGGAGCTGTTTTTT
CASSPWTGNTGELFF
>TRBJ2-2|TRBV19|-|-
TGTGCCAGTAGTATACTGCGGAGCACCGGGGAGCTGTTTTTT
CASSILRSTGELFF
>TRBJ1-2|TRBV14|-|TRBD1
TGTGCCAGCAGCCAAGCAAGACAGGGAGCGGACTACACCTTC
CASSQARQGADYTF
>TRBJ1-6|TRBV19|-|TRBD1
TGTGCCAGTAGCACCCCGGGACAGGGCGACGAGGAATCACCCCTCCACTTT
CASSTPGQGDEESPLHF
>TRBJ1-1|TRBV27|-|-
TGTGCCAGCAGGGGCTCGTGGGGACTCACTGAAGCTTTCTTT
CASRGSWGLTEAFF
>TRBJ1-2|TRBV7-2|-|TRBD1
TGTGCCAGCAGCCCCAAATTCGACAGGGTGCGGGATGGCTACACCTTC
CASSPKFDRVRDGYTF